Following are 6 T cell receptor beta chains from one sample sequenced in a study of T cell changes during pregnancy in multiple sclerosis. Measured with immunoSEQ multiplex PCR; TCRdb has only the in-frame clones, and not every one. The sample has 9,500 to 12,000 clones; about 80% are singletons. The sequenced sample was CD8+ T cells from peripheral blood mononuclear cells, obtained after pregnancy. These receptors originate from a female donor in good health, enrolled as a control in a pregnancy study.

This clone is a singleton in its sample. This sequence joins TRBV27 and TRBJ2-2; 7 nucleotides agree with TRBD2. Germline loops: CDR1 MNHEY, CDR2 SMNVEV (reference sequence). V gave up 5 bases and J gave up 5 bases; unmatched junction bases: 11. This CDR3 region has 16 residues. This chain's CDR3 is CASSPTGLLLTGELFF. The CDR3, as DNA: TGTGCCAGCAGTCCCACGGGACTACTACTAACCGGGGAGCTGTTTTTT.

The chain joins TRBV19 to TRBJ2-1; 8 nucleotides agree with TRBD2. This CDR3 contains 14 residues. V shed 3 bases, J shed 6 bases, and the junction held 4 bases outside the gene matches. Germline lookup yields CDR1 LNHDA and CDR2 SQIVND (reference sequence). The CDR3 region is CASSIGGVANEQFF. In DNA, the CDR3 is TGTGCCAGTAGTATCGGGGGGGTCGCCAATGAGCAGTTCTTC.

The chain recombines TRBV5-6 with TRBJ2-3; tentative D call: TRBD2 (6 bases). The V gene lost 3 bases and the J gene lost 5 bases, with 19 bases spanning the gap. Germline-derived CDR1 and CDR2 are SGHDT and YYEEEE. The CDR3 spans 16 residues. CDR3 sequence: CASSSTTDGSVDTQYF. CDR3 nucleotide sequence: TGTGCCAGCAGCTCCACTACCGACGGGAGTGTAGATACGCAGTATTTT.

The chain has TRBV6-4 and TRBJ2-1; the match to TRBD2 covers 7 bases. From germline, CDR1 is MRHNA and CDR2 SNTAGT. The CDR3 spans 15 residues. The V and J ends lost 3 bases and 8 bases, in that order; junction bases with no gene match: 10. CDR3 DNA: TGTGCCAGCAGTGAGGGTTCCAGACTAGCTCATGAGCAGTTCTTC. Translated: CASSEGSRLAHEQFF.

The rearrangement uses TRBV18 and TRBJ1-1; D might be TRBD1 (6 bases). Germline CDR1 KGHSH, CDR2 LQKENI. Trimming stripped 2 bases from V and 4 bases from J, with 14 bases between. The length of the CDR3 is 15 residues. This CDR3 reads CASSPTGFRFTEAFF. The CDR3 bases are TGTGCCAGCTCACCAACAGGGTTTCGGTTCACTGAAGCTTTCTTT.

In this sample, this clone turned up a few times. The chain links TRBV7-9 to TRBJ1-2; 7 bases map to TRBD1. The germline CDR1 and CDR2 sequences are SEHNR and FQNEAQ (reference sequence). J lost 0 bases, V lost 0 bases, and 7 bases had no gene match. The CDR3 spans 17 residues. The CDR3 region has the DNA TGTGCCAGCAGCTTAGCCCTAGGACAGGAAGCTAACTATGGCTACACCTTC. Protein: CASSLALGQEANYGYTF.